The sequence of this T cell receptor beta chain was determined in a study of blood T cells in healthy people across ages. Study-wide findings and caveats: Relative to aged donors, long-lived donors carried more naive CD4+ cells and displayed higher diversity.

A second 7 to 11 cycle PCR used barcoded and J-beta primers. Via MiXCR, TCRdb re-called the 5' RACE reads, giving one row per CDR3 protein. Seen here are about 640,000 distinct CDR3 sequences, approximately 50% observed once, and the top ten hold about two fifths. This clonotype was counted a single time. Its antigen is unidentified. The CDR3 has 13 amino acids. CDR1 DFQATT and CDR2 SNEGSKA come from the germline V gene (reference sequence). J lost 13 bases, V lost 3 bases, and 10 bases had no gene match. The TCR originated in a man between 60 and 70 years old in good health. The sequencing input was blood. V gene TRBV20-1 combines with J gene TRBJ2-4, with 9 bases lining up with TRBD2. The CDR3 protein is CSARTSGYNEQYF. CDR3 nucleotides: TGCAGTGCTAGGACTAGCGGCTACAATGAGCAGTACTTC.